The 5 T cell receptor beta chains listed next were all sequenced from one sample in a study of CD8 T cells in Susac syndrome. With random hexamers, reverse transcription was performed on about 0.5 to 1 ug of RNA. In TCRdb, the immunoSEQ multiplex PCR reads were re-called with MiXCR into one record per CDR3 protein. Of approximately 87,000 distinct CDR3 sequences listed, 95% to 97% are singletons. Specimen: CD8+ T cells from PBMCs. The receptors come from a human donor with Susac syndrome.

This sequence joins TRBV20-1 and TRBJ2-2; D tentatively reads TRBD1 or TRBD2 (5 bases each). This CDR3 has 14 residues. Germline loops: CDR1 DFQATT, CDR2 SNEGSKA (reference sequence). The V gene lost 5 bases and the J gene lost 6 bases, with 16 bases spanning the gap. CDR3 in amino acids: CSAQGPGLAGELFF. The CDR3 nucleotides are TGCAGTGCTCAGGGACCGGGGTTGGCCGGGGAGCTGTTTTTT.

The chain links TRBV7-9 to TRBJ2-1; 9 nucleotides line up with TRBD1. The CDR3 length is 15 residues. Per the germline V gene, CDR1 is SEHNR and CDR2 is FQNEAQ (reference sequence). V lost 5 bases to trimming and J lost 8 bases; unmatched junction nucleotides: 10. DNA for the CDR3: TGTGCCAGCAGCCTACAGGGGGCGTTGGCCGATGAGCAGTTCTTC. Protein: CASSLQGALADEQFF.

This chain uses TRBV11-2 with TRBJ2-3; maybe TRBD2 (5 bases). CDR1 and CDR2 (germline): SGHAT, FQNNGV. The CDR3 runs to 15 residues. V was cut by 2 bases and J by 4 bases, with 13 bases left in between. CDR3 region: CASSLLGLRADTQYF. The DNA of the CDR3 is TGTGCCAGCAGCTTACTAGGCTTGAGGGCAGATACGCAGTATTTT.

The rearrangement links TRBV6-2 or TRBV6-3 to TRBJ2-7; 7 bases line up with TRBD1. V lost 5 bases and J lost 4; bases outside the gene matches: 8. This CDR3 is 14 amino acids long. The germline CDR1 and CDR2 sequences are MNHEY and SVGEGT. As DNA, the CDR3 is TGTGCCAGCAGTCTCCGGACAGGATTTTACGAGCAGTACTTC. As protein: CASSLRTGFYEQYF.

This clonotype was counted once. V and J are TRBV9 and TRBJ2-7; a weak D match, TRBD2 (6 bases). Germline V gene data show CDR1 as SGDLS and CDR2 as YYNGEE. This CDR3 comprises 13 residues. Trimming cost V 4 bases and J 6 bases, with 14 bases left between them. The CDR3 nucleotides are TGTGCCAGCAGCCCCGACGGGGGTCCCGAGCAGTACTTC. This sequence encodes CASSPDGGPEQYF. Combining the CDR3 with reference TRBV9 and TRBJ2-7 gives the whole variable domain DSGVTQTPKHLITATGQRVTLRCSPRSGDLSVYWYQQSLDQGLQFLIQYYNGEERAKGNILERFSAQQFPDLHSELNLSSLELGDSALYFCASSPDGGPEQYFGPGTRLTVT.